This T cell receptor beta chain emerged from a study of cytomegalovirus exposure and HLA in healthy donors. Study context: Samples from HLA-typed donors yielded approximately 80 million unique TCRs in an early data release.

Both 60 Vbeta primers and 13 Jbeta primers went into the PCR. Method: immunoSEQ multiplex PCR; TCRdb's copy keeps in-frame clones and lacks some. Of 150,000 to 200,000 clones listed, roughly 80% are singletons. Whole-study results and caveats: Testing in vitro showed a few CMV-associated chains specific for CMV antigens. In a later analysis, at a false discovery rate of 0.05, approximately 16,000 TCR beta sequences were associated with HLA alleles.

A note on this clone: The target antigen is unknown.

V shed 1 base and J 8 bases; nucleotides not matched to a gene: 5. This CDR3 spans 16 amino acids. From germline, CDR1 is LNHDA and CDR2 SQIVND (reference sequence). This sequence was found in a woman aged 40 to 50 in good health and CMV-seropositive. The chain uses TRBV19 and TRBJ2-1; TRBD2 aligns across 13 bases. Sequenced material: PBMCs. The CDR3 loop reads CASSIALAGGPHEQFF. The CDR3 bases are TGTGCCAGTAGTATAGCACTAGCGGGAGGGCCCCATGAGCAGTTCTTC. Looking up the rest from reference TRBV19 and TRBJ2-1 gives the full variable domain: DGGITQSPKYLFRKEGQNVTLSCEQNLNHDAMYWYRQDPGQGLRLIYYSQIVNDFQKGDIAEGYSVSREKKESFPLTVTSAQKNPTAFYLCASSIALAGGPHEQFFGPGTRLTVL.